This TCR beta chain was documented in a study of graft-versus-host responses after intestinal transplantation. Germline CDR1 SGHRS, CDR2 YFSETQ. Trimming removed 0 bases at V and 9 bases at J, with 13 bases between. This CDR3 spans 15 amino acids. Libraries were prepared by immunoSEQ multiplex PCR; TCRdb keeps only in-frame clonotypes and omits some of them. The profile shows about 10,000 clones, more than 25% of them singletons. Whole-study results and caveats: Early after transplant, HvG clones declined as circulating GvH clones peaked.

Co-plated with around 200,000 CFSE-labeled responder cells were around 200,000 irradiated, violet-dye-labeled stimulator cells. This TCR was recovered from a human patient who received an intestinal transplant. The chain is built from TRBV5-1 and TRBJ1-6, with D tentatively TRBD1 (6 bases). The specimen comprised alloreactive CD8+ T cells from a mixed lymphocyte reaction culture, sampled before intestinal transplant. Sample subset: CFSE-low proliferating T cells sorted from approximately 6-day pre-transplant mixed lymphocyte reaction (GvH or HvG direction). The CDR3 DNA is TGCGCCAGCAGCTTGGAATCGGGGGGCGGTTCACCCCTCCACTTT. Translating it yields CASSLESGGGSPLHF.